Below, one TCR beta chain is given with its context. As yet, its antigen is unknown. This sample stems from a study of vaccination effects on CD4 cells after COVID-19. Clones were read by immunoSEQ multiplex PCR, and TCRdb kept only the in-frame ones, dropping some. This table has 50,000 to 70,000 clones, roughly 80% appearing once. After less than twelve days in culture, the CD4+ T cells were isolated. Everyone in the study got two shots of either the BNT162b2 or mRNA-1273 vaccine. Nucleocapsid antibodies were negative in the vaccine recipients, who had never had SARS-CoV-2 infection. The authors exchanged half the medium for IL-2 medium on days 3 and 7. CDR1 and CDR2 from the germline V gene are KGHDR and SFDVKD. V lost 9 bases and J 2 bases, leaving 12 bases between the germline ends. The length of the CDR3 is 13 residues.

The specimen was CD4+ T cells from PBMCs cultured without peptide, collected after COVID-19 vaccination. The TCR was taken from a human donor who received a COVID-19 vaccine. The chain combines TRBV24-1 with TRBJ1-1, with a possible D match to TRBD1 (5 bases). Written as DNA, the CDR3 is TGTGCCACCCAAAAGGGGTCTAACACTGAAGCTTTCTTT. This encodes CATQKGSNTEAFF.